These T cell receptor beta chains were read from a single sample in a study of CD8 T cells in ankylosing spondylitis. Each CDR3 protein is one row after TCRdb ran MiXCR on the 5' RACE reads. There are about 140,000 distinct CDR3 sequences in the sample; roughly 7.7% occur only once, and 6% to 8% lies in the top ten. The sample taken for sequencing was synovial fluid, either unsorted or a sorted T cell fraction (not recorded which). All receptors derive from a male donor with ankylosing spondylitis. The CDR3 runs from the conserved cysteine through the conserved F or W.

v_call	j_call	cdr3_aa
TRBV3-1	TRBJ2-2	CASSRRALAGVSGELFF
TRBV2	TRBJ1-2	CAGNQGANYGYTF
TRBV9	TRBJ1-1	CASSFLSTENEAFF
TRBV20-1	TRBJ2-5	CSAPGGGGRETQYF
TRBV7-9	TRBJ1-4	CASSPPLAGTRLFF
TRBV6-1	TRBJ2-3	CDSRKGPRADTQYF
TRBV18	TRBJ2-5	CASSPMDETQYF
TRBV9	TRBJ2-3	CASSVGLNPADTQYF
TRBV12-3/TRBV12-4	TRBJ2-2	CASSSWGAGATGELFF
TRBV5-1	TRBJ2-1	CATQSGSGGLTYNEQFF
TRBV28	TRBJ1-2	CASIRPGLGYTF
TRBV10-3	TRBJ2-6	CATGDSGANVLTF
TRBV7-2	TRBJ1-6	CASSLLGAGNSPLHF